Listed below are T cell receptor beta chains from one sample, sequenced in a study of T cell responses to AZD1222 COVID-19 vaccine. The repertoire was sequenced with immunoSEQ multiplex PCR; TCRdb's copy has only in-frame clones and lacks some. The sample lists about 56,000 clones, approximately 80% occurring once. The source was peripheral blood, collected 28 days after the second AZD1222 dose. All receptors come from an adult who received the AZD1222 COVID-19 vaccine. Both conserved end residues are part of each CDR3.

>TRBJ1-3|TRBV6-5
CAPNGTDSSGNTIYF
>TRBJ2-1|TRBV4-2
CASSQFSGTSGGGEQFF
>TRBJ1-1|TRBV29-1
CSVEVPTGKNTEAFF
>TRBJ1-5|TRBV19
CASSMGFQPQHF
>TRBJ2-1|TRBV7-8
CASRYRDEQFF
>TRBJ1-6|TRBV3-1/TRBV3-2
CASSQVLGSPLHF
>TRBJ1-2|TRBV5-5
CASSLGDSSTYGYTF
>TRBJ1-1|TRBV27
CASSGDRSTEAFF
>TRBJ2-7|TRBV7-2
CASSSGGQSYEQYF
>TRBJ1-4|TRBV5-1
CASSLRPGVNEKLFF
>TRBJ2-2|TRBV27
CASHRTGQGAAGELFF
>TRBJ2-1|TRBV29-1
CSVDLLGGYNEQFF
>TRBJ2-5|TRBV20-1
CSARAQETQYF
>TRBJ2-3|TRBV5-1
CASSLQDNPTDTQYF
>TRBJ1-3|TRBV10-3
CAISEGPISGNTIYF
>TRBJ2-5|TRBV3-1/TRBV3-2
CASSHRETQYF
>TRBJ1-3|TRBV10-3
CAISGQQGGSGNTIYF
>TRBJ1-5|TRBV27
CASSLKASDSNQPQHF
>TRBJ2-7|TRBV2
CASQQTTSGLGAREQYF
>TRBJ1-2|TRBV12-3/TRBV12-4
CASRRPGLEGYTF
>TRBJ2-6|TRBV28
CASSFSGVGANVLTF
>TRBJ2-1|TRBV19
CASSIGDRGNEQFF
>TRBJ2-4|TRBV18
CASSPQGTAYIQYF
>TRBJ2-1|TRBV5-1
CASSLTPGLAGDEQFF
>TRBJ2-5|TRBV10-1
CASSDGLAGMQETQYF
>TRBJ2-5|TRBV7-9
CASSPVGDRYGETQYF
>TRBJ2-7|TRBV18
CASSPPSNRYEQYF
>TRBJ2-3|TRBV10-3
CAISSPGGDWVSDTQYF
>TRBJ2-5|TRBV7-2
CASSSSYLKNRRETQYF
>TRBJ1-1|TRBV5-5
CASSRTATNTEAFF
>TRBJ2-4|TRBV19
CASSIPSGGAKNIQYF
>TRBJ1-2|TRBV27
CASSGTANYGYTF
>TRBJ2-3|TRBV7-7
CASSLSGTDTQYF
>TRBJ1-2|TRBV6-5
CASRTGTGGDNGYTF
>TRBJ2-2|TRBV19
CASSVQGGELFF
>TRBJ2-5|TRBV4-2
CASSQDHSAQYF
>TRBJ2-1|TRBV7-9
CASSGKPGLSYNEQFF
>TRBJ1-1|TRBV5-1
CASSLRTGGANTEAFF
>TRBJ2-3|TRBV28
CASSPWDYTTQYF
>TRBJ2-4|TRBV24-1
CATSDLQSSLAKNIQYF
>TRBJ2-3|TRBV19
CASSGRREDTDTQYF
>TRBJ2-2|TRBV28
CASSLVGQGHTGELFF